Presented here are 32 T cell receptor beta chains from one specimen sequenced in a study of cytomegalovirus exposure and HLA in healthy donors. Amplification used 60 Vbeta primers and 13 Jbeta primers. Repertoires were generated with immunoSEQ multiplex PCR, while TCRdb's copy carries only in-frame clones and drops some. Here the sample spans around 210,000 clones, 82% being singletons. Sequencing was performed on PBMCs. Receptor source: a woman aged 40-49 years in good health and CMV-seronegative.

CDR3 bases: TGTGCCAGTAGTCCAGGGACAGGATTCACTGAAGCTTTCTTT. Its protein product is CASSPGTGFTEAFF. The chain employs TRBV19 and TRBJ1-1, with TRBD1 matching over 8 bases. The CDR3 is 14 residues long. The V gene's germline CDR1 is LNHDA and CDR2 SQIVND (reference sequence). The ends lost 5 bases at V and 4 bases at J; junction bases unmatched: 6.

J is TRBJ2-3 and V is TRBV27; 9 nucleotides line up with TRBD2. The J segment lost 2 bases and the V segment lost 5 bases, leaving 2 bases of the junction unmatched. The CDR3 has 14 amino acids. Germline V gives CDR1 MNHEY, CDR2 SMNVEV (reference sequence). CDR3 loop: CASSRLAATDTQYF. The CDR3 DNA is TGTGCCAGCAGTAGACTAGCGGCCACAGATACGCAGTATTTT.

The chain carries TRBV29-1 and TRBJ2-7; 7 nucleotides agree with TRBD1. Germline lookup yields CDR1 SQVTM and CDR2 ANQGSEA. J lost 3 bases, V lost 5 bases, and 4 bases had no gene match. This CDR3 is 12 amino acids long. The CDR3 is CSVSGGDYEQYF. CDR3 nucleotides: TGCAGCGTTTCAGGGGGAGACTACGAGCAGTACTTC.

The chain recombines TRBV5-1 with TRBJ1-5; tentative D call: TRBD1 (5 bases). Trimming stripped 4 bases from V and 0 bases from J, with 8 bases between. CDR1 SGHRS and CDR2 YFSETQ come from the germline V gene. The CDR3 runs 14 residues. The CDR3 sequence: CASSEGLSNQPQHF. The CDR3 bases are TGCGCCAGCAGCGAGGGACTTAGCAATCAGCCCCAGCATTTT.

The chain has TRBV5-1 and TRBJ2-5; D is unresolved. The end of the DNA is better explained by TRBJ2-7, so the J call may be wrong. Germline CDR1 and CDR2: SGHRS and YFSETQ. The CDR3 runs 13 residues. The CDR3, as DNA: TGCGCCAGCAGCTTGGGATTCCTCTACGAGCAGTACTTC. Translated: CASSLGFLYEQYF.

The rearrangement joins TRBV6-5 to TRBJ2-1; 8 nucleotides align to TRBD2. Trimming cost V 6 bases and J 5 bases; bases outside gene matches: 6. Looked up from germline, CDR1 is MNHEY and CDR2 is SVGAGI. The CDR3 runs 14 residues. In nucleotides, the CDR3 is TGTGCCAGCAGCCGCCGGGAGGGGCACAATGAGCAGTTCTTC. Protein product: CASSRREGHNEQFF.

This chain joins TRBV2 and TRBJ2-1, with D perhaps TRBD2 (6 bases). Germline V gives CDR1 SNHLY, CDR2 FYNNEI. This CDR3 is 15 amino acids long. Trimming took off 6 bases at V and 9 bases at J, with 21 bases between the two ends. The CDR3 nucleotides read TGTGCCAGCAGCTTGTTGGGACTGCCTACAGGTGAGCAGTTCTTC. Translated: CASSLLGLPTGEQFF. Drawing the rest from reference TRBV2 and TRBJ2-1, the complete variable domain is EPEVTQTPSHQVTQMGQEVILRCVPISNHLYFYWYRQILGQKVEFLVSFYNNEISEKSEIFDDQFSVERPDGSNFTLKIRSTKLEDSAMYFCASSLLGLPTGEQFFGPGTRLTVL.

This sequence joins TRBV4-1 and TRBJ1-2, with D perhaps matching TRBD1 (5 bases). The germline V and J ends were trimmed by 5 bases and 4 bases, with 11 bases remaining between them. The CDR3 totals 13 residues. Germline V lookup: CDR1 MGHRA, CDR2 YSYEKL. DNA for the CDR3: TGCGCCAGCAGCACAGGAGCCACCTATGGCTACACCTTC. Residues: CASSTGATYGYTF.

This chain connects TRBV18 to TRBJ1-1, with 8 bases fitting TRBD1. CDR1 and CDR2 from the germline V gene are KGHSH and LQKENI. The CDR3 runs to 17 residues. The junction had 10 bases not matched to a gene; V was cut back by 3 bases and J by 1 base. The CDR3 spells CASSPYSTGGGNTEAFF. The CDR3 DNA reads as TGTGCCAGCTCACCTTACAGTACAGGGGGAGGGAACACTGAAGCTTTCTTT.

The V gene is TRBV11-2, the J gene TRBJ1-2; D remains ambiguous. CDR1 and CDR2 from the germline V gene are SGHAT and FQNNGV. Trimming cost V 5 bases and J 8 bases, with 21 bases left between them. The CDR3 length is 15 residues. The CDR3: CASSPGGIEGYGYTF. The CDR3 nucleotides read TGTGCCAGCAGCCCAGGCGGGATTGAGGGTTACGGCTACACCTTC. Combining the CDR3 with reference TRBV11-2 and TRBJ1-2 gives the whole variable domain EAGVAQSPRYKIIEKRQSVAFWCNPISGHATLYWYQQILGQGPKLLIQFQNNGVVDDSQLPKDRFSAERLKGVDSTLKIQPAKLEDSAVYLCASSPGGIEGYGYTFGSGTRLTVV.

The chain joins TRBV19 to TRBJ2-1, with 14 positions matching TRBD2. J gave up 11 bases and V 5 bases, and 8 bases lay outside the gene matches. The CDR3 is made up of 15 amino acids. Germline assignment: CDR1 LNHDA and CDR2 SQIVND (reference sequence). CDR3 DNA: TGTGCCAGTAGTTTGGTGACTAGCGGGAGGGATAAGCAGTTCTTC. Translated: CASSLVTSGRDKQFF.

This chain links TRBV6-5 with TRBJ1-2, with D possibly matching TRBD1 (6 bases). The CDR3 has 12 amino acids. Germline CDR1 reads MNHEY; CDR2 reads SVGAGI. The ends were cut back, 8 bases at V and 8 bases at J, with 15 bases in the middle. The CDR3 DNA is TGTGCCAGCTCCAGGGGCCCCGGGGGCTACACCTTC. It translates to CASSRGPGGYTF.

Written as DNA, the CDR3 is TGTGCCAGCAGCTTTCTAAGCTCTGGAAACACCATATATTTT. Protein product: CASSFLSSGNTIYF. The chain has TRBV13 and TRBJ1-3; D gene uncertain. Per the germline V gene, CDR1 is PRHDT and CDR2 is FYEKMQ (reference sequence). The CDR3 is made up of 14 amino acids. V was clipped by 3 bases and J by 0 bases, with 6 bases between them. Full variable domain (outside the CDR3, taken from reference TRBV13 and TRBJ1-3): AAGVIQSPRHLIKEKRETATLKCYPIPRHDTVYWYQQGPGQDPQFLISFYEKMQSDKGSIPDRFSAQQFSDYHSELNMSSLELGDSALYFCASSFLSSGNTIYFGEGSWLTVV.

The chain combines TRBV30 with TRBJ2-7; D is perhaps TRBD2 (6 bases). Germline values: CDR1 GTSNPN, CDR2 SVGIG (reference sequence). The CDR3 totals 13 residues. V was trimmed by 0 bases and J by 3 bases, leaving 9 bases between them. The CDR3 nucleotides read TGTGCCTGGAGTGTAATGGAGGGCTACGAGCAGTACTTC. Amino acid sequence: CAWSVMEGYEQYF.

The CDR3 DNA reads TGTGCCAGCCGGGACAGTCACAATGAGCAGTTCTTC. This translates into CASRDSHNEQFF. J is TRBJ2-1 and V is TRBV19; the match to TRBD1 covers 7 bases. This CDR3 spans 12 amino acids. CDR1 is LNHDA and CDR2 is SQIVND in the germline V gene (reference sequence). The J segment lost 5 bases and the V segment lost 9 bases, leaving 4 bases of the junction unmatched.

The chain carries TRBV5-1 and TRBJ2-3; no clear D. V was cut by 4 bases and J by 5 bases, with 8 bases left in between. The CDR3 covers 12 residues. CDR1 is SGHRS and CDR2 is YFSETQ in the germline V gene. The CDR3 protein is CASSAVGDTQYF. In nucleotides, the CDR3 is TGCGCCAGCAGCGCCGTCGGAGATACGCAGTATTTT.

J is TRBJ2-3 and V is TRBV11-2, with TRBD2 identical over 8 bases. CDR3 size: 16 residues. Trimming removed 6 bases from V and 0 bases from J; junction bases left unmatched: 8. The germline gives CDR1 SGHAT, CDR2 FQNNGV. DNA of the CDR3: TGTGCCAGCAGTCCTGTGGCGGGGGGTAGCACAGATACGCAGTATTTT. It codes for CASSPVAGGSTDTQYF. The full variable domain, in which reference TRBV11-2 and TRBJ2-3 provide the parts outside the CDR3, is EAGVAQSPRYKIIEKRQSVAFWCNPISGHATLYWYQQILGQGPKLLIQFQNNGVVDDSQLPKDRFSAERLKGVDSTLKIQPAKLEDSAVYLCASSPVAGGSTDTQYFGPGTRLTVL.

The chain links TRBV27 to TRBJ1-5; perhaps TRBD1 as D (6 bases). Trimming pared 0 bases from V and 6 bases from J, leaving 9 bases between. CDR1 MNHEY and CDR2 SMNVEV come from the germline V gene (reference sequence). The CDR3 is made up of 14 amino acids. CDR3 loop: CASSLSGGRQPQHF. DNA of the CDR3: TGTGCCAGCAGTTTATCGGGGGGGCGTCAGCCCCAGCATTTT.

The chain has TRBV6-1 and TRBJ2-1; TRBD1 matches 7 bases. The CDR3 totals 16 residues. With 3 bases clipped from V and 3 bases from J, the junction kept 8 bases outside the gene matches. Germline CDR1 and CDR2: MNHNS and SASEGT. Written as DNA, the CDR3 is TGTGCCAGCAGTGATGTACACAGGGGAAGCTACAATGAGCAGTTCTTC. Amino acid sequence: CASSDVHRGSYNEQFF.

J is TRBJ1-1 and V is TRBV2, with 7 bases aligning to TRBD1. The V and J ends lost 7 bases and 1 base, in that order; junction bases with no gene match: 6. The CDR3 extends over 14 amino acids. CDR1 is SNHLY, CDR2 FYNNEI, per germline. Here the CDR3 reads CASIQGLSNTEAFF. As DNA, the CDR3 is TGTGCCAGCATACAGGGGCTCTCGAACACTGAAGCTTTCTTT.

CDR3 sequence (DNA): TGTGCCAGCAGCGGGCAGGATCTATACAATGAGCAGTTCTTC. It encodes CASSGQDLYNEQFF. The rearrangement links TRBV11-2 to TRBJ2-1; D is unresolved. Germline loops: CDR1 SGHAT, CDR2 FQNNGV. The CDR3 consists of 14 residues. V was shortened by 5 bases and J by 4 bases, with 12 bases between the two germline ends.

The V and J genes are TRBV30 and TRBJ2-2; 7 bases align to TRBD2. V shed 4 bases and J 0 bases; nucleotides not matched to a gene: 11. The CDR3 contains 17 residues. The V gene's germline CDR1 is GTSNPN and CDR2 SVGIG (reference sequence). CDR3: CAWNSGTPFANTGELFF. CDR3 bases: TGTGCCTGGAACAGCGGGACCCCGTTCGCGAACACCGGGGAGCTGTTTTTT.

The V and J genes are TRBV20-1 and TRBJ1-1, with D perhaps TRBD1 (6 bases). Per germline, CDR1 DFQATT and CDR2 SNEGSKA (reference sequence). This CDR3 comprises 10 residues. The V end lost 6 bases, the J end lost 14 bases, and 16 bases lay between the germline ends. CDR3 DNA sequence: TGCAGTGCCCAGGACAGAGCCCCGTTCTTT. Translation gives CSAQDRAPFF.

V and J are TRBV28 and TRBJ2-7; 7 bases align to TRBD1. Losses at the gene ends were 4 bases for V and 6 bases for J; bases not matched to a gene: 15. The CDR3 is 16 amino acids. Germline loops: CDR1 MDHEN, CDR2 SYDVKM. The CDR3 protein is CASSSPEGGPLSEQYF. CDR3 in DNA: TGTGCCAGCAGTTCCCCTGAAGGGGGCCCTCTTAGCGAGCAGTACTTC.

DNA for the CDR3: TGCGCCAGCAGCTTGGATACAGGGCCCGAGCAGTACTTC. Its protein is CASSLDTGPEQYF. The chain carries TRBV5-1 and TRBJ2-7, with TRBD1 as a possible D gene (6 bases). Trimming pared 0 bases from V and 6 bases from J, leaving 10 bases between. This CDR3 has 13 amino acids. The V gene's germline CDR1 is SGHRS and CDR2 YFSETQ. The entire variable domain, with the rest obtained from reference TRBV5-1 and TRBJ2-7, is as follows: KAGVTQTPRYLIKTRGQQVTLSCSPISGHRSVSWYQQTPGQGLQFLFEYFSETQRNKGNFPGRFSGRQFSNSRSEMNVSTLELGDSALYLCASSLDTGPEQYFGPGTRLTVT.

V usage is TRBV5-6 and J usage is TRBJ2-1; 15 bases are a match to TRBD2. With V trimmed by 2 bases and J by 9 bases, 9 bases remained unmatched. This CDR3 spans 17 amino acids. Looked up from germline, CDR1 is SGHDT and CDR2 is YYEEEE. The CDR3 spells CASSLTTGTSGRSEQFF. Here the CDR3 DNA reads TGTGCCAGCAGCTTAACAACCGGGACTAGCGGGAGGAGTGAGCAGTTCTTC.

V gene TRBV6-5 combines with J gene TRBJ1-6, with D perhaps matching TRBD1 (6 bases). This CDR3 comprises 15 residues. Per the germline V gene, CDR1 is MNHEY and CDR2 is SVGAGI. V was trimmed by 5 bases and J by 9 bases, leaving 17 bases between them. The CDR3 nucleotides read TGTGCCAGCAGTCCCGGCCTCCTCAGGGGTTCACCCCTCCACTTT. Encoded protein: CASSPGLLRGSPLHF.

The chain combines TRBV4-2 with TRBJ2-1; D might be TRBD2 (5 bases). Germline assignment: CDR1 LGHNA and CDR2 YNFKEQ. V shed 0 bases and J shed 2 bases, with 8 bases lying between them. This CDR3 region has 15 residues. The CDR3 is CASSQESGTYNEQFF. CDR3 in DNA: TGTGCCAGCAGCCAAGAGTCGGGGACCTACAATGAGCAGTTCTTC.

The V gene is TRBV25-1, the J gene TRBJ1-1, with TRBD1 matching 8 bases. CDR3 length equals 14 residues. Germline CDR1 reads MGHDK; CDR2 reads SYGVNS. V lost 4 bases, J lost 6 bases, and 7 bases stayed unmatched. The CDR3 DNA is TGTGCCAGCAGTGTTGCCGGGACAGGCCCTGAAGCTTTCTTT. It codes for CASSVAGTGPEAFF.

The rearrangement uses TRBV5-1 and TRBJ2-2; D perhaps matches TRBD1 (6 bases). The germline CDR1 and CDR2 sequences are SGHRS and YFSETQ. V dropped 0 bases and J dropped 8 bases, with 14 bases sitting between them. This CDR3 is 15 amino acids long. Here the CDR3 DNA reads TGCGCCAGCAGCTTGGAGGGGGACACCACTGGGGAGCTGTTTTTT. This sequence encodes CASSLEGDTTGELFF.

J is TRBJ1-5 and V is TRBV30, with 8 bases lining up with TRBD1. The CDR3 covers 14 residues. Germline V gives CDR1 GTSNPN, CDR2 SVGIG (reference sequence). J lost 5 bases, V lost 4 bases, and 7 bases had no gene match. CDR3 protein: CAWNGQGLHQPQHF. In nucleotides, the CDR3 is TGTGCCTGGAATGGACAGGGTTTACATCAGCCCCAGCATTTT.

DNA of the CDR3: TGTGCCAGCAGCTTAGGGGGGGGACTGGAAGAGACCCAGTACTTC. This translates into CASSLGGGLEETQYF. The chain recombines TRBV7-9 with TRBJ2-5; 7 bases agree with TRBD2. From germline, CDR1 is SEHNR and CDR2 FQNEAQ (reference sequence). The CDR3 length is 15 residues. With V trimmed by 1 base and J by 3 bases, 5 bases remained unmatched.